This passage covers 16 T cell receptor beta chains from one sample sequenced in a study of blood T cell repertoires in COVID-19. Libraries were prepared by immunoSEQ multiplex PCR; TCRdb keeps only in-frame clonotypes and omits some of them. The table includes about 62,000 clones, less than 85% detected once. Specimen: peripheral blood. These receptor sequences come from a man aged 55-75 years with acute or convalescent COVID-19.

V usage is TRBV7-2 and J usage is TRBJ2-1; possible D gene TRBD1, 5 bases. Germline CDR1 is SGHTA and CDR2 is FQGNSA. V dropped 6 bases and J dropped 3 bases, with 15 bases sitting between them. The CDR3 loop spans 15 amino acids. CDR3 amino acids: CASRVSRDHYNEQFF. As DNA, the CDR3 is TGTGCCAGCAGAGTTTCCAGGGATCACTACAATGAGCAGTTCTTC.

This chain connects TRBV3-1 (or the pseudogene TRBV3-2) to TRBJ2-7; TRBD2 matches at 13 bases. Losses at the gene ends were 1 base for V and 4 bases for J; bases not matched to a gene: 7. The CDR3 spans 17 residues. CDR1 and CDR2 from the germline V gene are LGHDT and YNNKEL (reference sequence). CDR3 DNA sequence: TGTGCCAGCAGCCAAGGGACTAGCGGGAGTTCTGCTTACGAGCAGTACTTC. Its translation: CASSQGTSGSSAYEQYF.

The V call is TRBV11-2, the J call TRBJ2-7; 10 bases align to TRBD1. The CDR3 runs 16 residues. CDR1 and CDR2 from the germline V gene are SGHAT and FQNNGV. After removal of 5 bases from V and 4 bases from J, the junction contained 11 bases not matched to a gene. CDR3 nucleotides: TGTGCCAGCAGCCGAAGTGTCGGACAGGGGGTATACGAGCAGTACTTC. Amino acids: CASSRSVGQGVYEQYF.

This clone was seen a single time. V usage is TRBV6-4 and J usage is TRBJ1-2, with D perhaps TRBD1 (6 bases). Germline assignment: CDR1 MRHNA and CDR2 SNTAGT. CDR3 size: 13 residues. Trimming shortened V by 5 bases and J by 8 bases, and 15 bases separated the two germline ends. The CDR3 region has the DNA TGTGCCAGCAGTTCGGACAGTTGGGGCGGCTACACCTTC. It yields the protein CASSSDSWGGYTF.

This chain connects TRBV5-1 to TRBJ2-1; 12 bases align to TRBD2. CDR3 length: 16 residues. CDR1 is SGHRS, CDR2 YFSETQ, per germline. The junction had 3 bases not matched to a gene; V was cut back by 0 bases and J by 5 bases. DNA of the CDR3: TGCGCCAGCAGCTTGGATCCTAGCGGGAGGGACAATGAGCAGTTCTTC. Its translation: CASSLDPSGRDNEQFF.

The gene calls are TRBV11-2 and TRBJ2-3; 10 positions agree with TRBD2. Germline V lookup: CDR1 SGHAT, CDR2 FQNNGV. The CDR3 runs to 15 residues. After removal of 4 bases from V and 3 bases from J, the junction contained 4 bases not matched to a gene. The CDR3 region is CASSSAGGPTDTQYF. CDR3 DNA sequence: TGTGCCAGCAGCTCAGCGGGAGGGCCGACAGATACGCAGTATTTT.

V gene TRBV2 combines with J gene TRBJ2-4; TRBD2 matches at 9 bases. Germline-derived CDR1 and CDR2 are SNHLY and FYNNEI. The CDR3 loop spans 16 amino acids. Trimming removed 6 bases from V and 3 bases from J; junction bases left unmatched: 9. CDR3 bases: TGTGCCAGCAGAGGACTAGCGAGTCCCGGCAAAAACATTCAGTACTTC. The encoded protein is CASRGLASPGKNIQYF. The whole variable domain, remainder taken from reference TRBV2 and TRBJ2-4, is EPEVTQTPSHQVTQMGQEVILRCVPISNHLYFYWYRQILGQKVEFLVSFYNNEISEKSEIFDDQFSVERPDGSNFTLKIRSTKLEDSAMYFCASRGLASPGKNIQYFGAGTRLSVL.

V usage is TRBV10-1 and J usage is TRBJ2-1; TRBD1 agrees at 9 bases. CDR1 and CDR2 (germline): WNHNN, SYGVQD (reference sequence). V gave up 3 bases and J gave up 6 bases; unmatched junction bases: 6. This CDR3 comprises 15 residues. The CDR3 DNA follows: TGCGCCAGCAGTGAACTCCGGACAGGGGTCAATGAGCAGTTCTTC. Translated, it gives CASSELRTGVNEQFF.

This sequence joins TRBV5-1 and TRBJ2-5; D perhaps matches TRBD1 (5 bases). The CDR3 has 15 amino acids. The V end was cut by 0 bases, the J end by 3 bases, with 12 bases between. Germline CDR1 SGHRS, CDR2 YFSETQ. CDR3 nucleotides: TGCGCCAGCAGCTTGGGCGAGACAGCTAAAGAGACCCAGTACTTC. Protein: CASSLGETAKETQYF. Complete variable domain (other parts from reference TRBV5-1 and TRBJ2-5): KAGVTQTPRYLIKTRGQQVTLSCSPISGHRSVSWYQQTPGQGLQFLFEYFSETQRNKGNFPGRFSGRQFSNSRSEMNVSTLELGDSALYLCASSLGETAKETQYFGPGTRLLVL.

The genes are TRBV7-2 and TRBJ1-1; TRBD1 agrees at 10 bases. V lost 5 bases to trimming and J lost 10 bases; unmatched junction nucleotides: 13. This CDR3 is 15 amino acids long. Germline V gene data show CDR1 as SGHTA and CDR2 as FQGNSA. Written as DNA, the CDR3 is TGTGCCAGCAGCCACGCCGGGACAGGGGCCCTGGCAGCTTTCTTT. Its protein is CASSHAGTGALAAFF.

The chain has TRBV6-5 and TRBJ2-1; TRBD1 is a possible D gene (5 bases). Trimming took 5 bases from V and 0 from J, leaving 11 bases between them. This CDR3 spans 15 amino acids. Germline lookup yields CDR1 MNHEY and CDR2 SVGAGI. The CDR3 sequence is CASSPQGSSYNEQFF. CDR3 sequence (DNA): TGTGCCAGCAGTCCCCAGGGCAGCTCCTACAATGAGCAGTTCTTC.

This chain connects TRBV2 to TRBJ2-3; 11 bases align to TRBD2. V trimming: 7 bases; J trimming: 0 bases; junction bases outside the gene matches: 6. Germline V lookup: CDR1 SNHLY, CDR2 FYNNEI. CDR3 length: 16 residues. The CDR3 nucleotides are TGTGCCAGCACCAGACTAGCGGGGATTAGCACAGATACGCAGTATTTT. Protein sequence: CASTRLAGISTDTQYF.

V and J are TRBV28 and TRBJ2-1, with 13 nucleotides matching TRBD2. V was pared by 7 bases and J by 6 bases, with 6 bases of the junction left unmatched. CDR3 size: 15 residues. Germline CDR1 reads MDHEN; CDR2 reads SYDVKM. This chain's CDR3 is CASKLGLAGVNEQFF. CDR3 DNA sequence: TGTGCCAGCAAACTAGGACTAGCGGGGGTCAATGAGCAGTTCTTC.

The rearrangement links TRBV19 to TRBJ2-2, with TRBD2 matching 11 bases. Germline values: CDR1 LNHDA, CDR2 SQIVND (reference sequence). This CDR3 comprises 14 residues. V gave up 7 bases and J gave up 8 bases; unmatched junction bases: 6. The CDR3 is CASNPLAGGGELFF. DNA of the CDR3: TGTGCCAGTAATCCGCTAGCGGGAGGAGGGGAGCTGTTTTTT.

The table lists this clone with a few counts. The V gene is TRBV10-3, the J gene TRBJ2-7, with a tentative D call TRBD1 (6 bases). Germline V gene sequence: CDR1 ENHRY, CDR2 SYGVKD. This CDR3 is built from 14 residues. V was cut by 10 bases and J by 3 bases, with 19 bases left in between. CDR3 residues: CATGQQGTLYEQYF. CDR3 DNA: TGTGCCACCGGGCAGCAGGGGACCCTCTACGAGCAGTACTTC.

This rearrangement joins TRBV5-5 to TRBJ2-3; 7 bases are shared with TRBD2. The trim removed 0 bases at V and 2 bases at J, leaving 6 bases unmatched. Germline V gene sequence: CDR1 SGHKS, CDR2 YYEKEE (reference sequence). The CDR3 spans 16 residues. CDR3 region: CASSLGSSGITDTQYF. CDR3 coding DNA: TGTGCCAGCAGCTTGGGTTCTAGCGGAATCACAGATACGCAGTATTTT.